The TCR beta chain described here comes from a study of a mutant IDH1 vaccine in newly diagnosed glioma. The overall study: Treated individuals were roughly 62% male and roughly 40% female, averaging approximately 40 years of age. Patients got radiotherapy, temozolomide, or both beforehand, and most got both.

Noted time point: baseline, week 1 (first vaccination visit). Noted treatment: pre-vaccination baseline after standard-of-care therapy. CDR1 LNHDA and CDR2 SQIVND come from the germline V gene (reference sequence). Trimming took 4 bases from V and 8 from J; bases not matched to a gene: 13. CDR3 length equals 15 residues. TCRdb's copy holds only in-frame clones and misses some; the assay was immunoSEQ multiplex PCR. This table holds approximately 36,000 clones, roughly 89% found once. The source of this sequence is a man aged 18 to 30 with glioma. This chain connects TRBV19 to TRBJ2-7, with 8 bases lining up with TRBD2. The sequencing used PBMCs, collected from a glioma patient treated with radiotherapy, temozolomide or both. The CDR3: CASSNPEREGRQQYF. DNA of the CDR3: TGTGCCAGTAGTAACCCTGAACGGGAGGGCCGGCAGCAGTACTTC.